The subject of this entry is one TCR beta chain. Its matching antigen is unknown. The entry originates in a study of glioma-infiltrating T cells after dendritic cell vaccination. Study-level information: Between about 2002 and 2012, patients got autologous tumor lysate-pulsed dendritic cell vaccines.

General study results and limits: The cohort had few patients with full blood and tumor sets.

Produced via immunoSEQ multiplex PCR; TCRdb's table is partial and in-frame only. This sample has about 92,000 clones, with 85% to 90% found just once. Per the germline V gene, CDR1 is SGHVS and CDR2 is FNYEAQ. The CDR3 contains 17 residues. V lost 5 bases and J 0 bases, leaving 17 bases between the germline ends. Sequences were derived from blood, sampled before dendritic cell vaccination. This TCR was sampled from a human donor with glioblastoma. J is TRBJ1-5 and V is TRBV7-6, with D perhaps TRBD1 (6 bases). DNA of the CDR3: TGTGCCAGCAGCCGGACAGCCCCTAGGTCTAGCAATCAGCCCCAGCATTTT. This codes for CASSRTAPRSSNQPQHF.